The next 29 T cell receptor beta chains were all read from a single sample in a study of CD8+ T cells in alopecia areata. Following RNA extraction, reverse transcription yielded cDNA that acted as the sequencing template. Data came from immunoSEQ multiplex PCR; TCRdb stores just in-frame clones and leaves some out. Altogether about 150,000 clones are present, about nine tenths being singletons, with the ten largest covering approximately 16%. The sample in question was CD8+ T cells sorted from blood, obtained at week 0. The receptors here all came from a human donor with alopecia areata.

The chain uses TRBV10-3 and TRBJ2-3; 7 bases align to TRBD2. The CDR3 is 14 amino acids. Germline V lookup: CDR1 ENHRY, CDR2 SYGVKD. V was pared by 5 bases and J by 3 bases, with 5 bases of the junction left unmatched. The CDR3 protein is CAISRGEGTDTQYF. Written as DNA, the CDR3 is TGTGCCATCAGTCGGGGGGAAGGGACAGATACGCAGTATTTT.

The chain recombines TRBV7-9 with TRBJ2-7; D possibly corresponds to TRBD1 (6 bases). This CDR3 spans 15 amino acids. The germline CDR1 and CDR2 sequences are SEHNR and FQNEAQ (reference sequence). With 6 bases removed from V and 2 bases from J, the gap between germline ends came to 17 bases. As DNA, the CDR3 is TGTGCCAGCAGGGCTCCGGGACACCCCCCCTACGAGCAGTACTTC. The encoded protein is CASRAPGHPPYEQYF.

This chain links TRBV5-6 with TRBJ2-7; the match to TRBD1 covers 8 bases. This CDR3 spans 14 amino acids. The V segment lost 0 bases and the J segment 5 bases; nucleotides outside the gene matches: 4. Germline assignment: CDR1 SGHDT and CDR2 YYEEEE. The CDR3, as DNA: TGTGCCAGCAGCTTGGTTCAGGGGGCCAACGAGCAGTACTTC. Translating gives CASSLVQGANEQYF.

V and J are TRBV10-3 and TRBJ2-2, with 8 positions matching TRBD1. This CDR3 has 14 amino acids. Germline CDR1 and CDR2: ENHRY and SYGVKD. The trim removed 9 bases at V and 4 bases at J, leaving 7 bases unmatched. The CDR3 spells CAIPGQDLTGELFF. For the CDR3, the DNA is TGTGCCATTCCGGGACAGGACCTCACCGGGGAGCTGTTTTTT.

The chain uses TRBV4-2 and TRBJ2-7; weak D call: TRBD2 (6 bases). CDR1 LGHNA and CDR2 YNFKEQ come from the germline V gene. Trimming left V 4 bases short and J 4 bases short, with 8 bases between. This CDR3 has 12 residues. The CDR3 nucleotides are TGTGCCAGCAGCCCAAGCGGGTACGAGCAGTACTTC. This translates into CASSPSGYEQYF.

V usage is TRBV6-5 and J usage is TRBJ2-1; D might be TRBD2 (5 bases). Trimming took 6 bases from V and 10 from J, leaving 13 bases between them. The CDR3 length is 12 residues. CDR1 is MNHEY, CDR2 SVGAGI, per germline. CDR3 coding DNA: TGTGCCAGCAGCCTAACAGCGGAGGAGCAGTTCTTC. Protein product: CASSLTAEEQFF.

The V gene is TRBV9, the J gene TRBJ1-4; D unclear. Trimming removed 3 bases from V and 6 bases from J, with 9 bases in between. The germline gives CDR1 SGDLS, CDR2 YYNGEE. There are 13 residues in the CDR3. The CDR3 protein is CASSAGDHEKLFF. DNA for the CDR3: TGTGCCAGCAGCGCCGGGGATCATGAAAAACTGTTTTTT. The full variable domain, completed using reference TRBV9 and TRBJ1-4, is DSGVTQTPKHLITATGQRVTLRCSPRSGDLSVYWYQQSLDQGLQFLIQYYNGEERAKGNILERFSAQQFPDLHSELNLSSLELGDSALYFCASSAGDHEKLFFGSGTQLSVL.

This rearrangement joins TRBV27 to TRBJ2-3; 9 bases fit TRBD1. The germline CDR1 and CDR2 sequences are MNHEY and SMNVEV (reference sequence). V lost 8 bases to trimming and J lost 3 bases; unmatched junction nucleotides: 12. This CDR3 is built from 16 residues. CDR3 amino acids: CASRPSPGQGTDTQYF. The CDR3 DNA is TGTGCCAGCCGGCCCTCCCCGGGACAGGGAACAGATACGCAGTATTTT.

The sample holds a few counts of this clone. J is TRBJ2-3 and V is TRBV28, with no clear D. Germline CDR1 MDHEN, CDR2 SYDVKM. Trimming left V 7 bases short and J 14 bases short, with 16 bases between. The CDR3 is 11 residues long. CDR3: CASNLYAASYF. The CDR3 nucleotides are TGTGCCAGCAATCTCTACGCCGCTTCGTATTTT.

The chain joins TRBV6-6 to TRBJ1-2, with 7 nucleotides matching TRBD1. CDR3 length: 16 amino acids. V shed 2 bases, J shed 1 base, and the junction held 7 bases outside the gene matches. CDR1 MNHNY and CDR2 SVGAGI come from the germline V gene (reference sequence). The CDR3 nucleotides are TGTGCCAGCAGTTACGGAGGGGGCCAGGGTAACTATGGCTACACCTTC. Residues: CASSYGGGQGNYGYTF.

The chain links TRBV19 to TRBJ2-2, with 10 bases identical to TRBD2. The germline CDR1 and CDR2 sequences are LNHDA and SQIVND (reference sequence). The CDR3 spans 17 residues. Trimming cost V 7 bases and J 7 bases; bases outside gene matches: 15. The CDR3 here is CASTQHSSGSWGGELFF. CDR3 DNA: TGTGCCAGTACCCAACACTCTAGCGGGAGCTGGGGCGGGGAGCTGTTTTTT.

The chain has TRBV5-6 and TRBJ2-7; D may be TRBD1 or TRBD2 (5 bases each). Trimming removed 3 bases at V and 6 bases at J, with 16 bases between. The CDR3 is 14 amino acids. Germline loops: CDR1 SGHDT, CDR2 YYEEEE. The CDR3 region has the DNA TGTGCCAGCAGCTCGGGGACCAGTCGCGGCGAGCAGTACTTC. It specifies CASSSGTSRGEQYF. The full variable domain, in which reference TRBV5-6 and TRBJ2-7 provide the parts outside the CDR3, is DAGVTQSPTHLIKTRGQQVTLRCSPKSGHDTVSWYQQALGQGPQFIFQYYEEEERQRGNFPDRFSGHQFPNYSSELNVNALLLGDSALYLCASSSGTSRGEQYFGPGTRLTVT.

This clone appeared once. V gene TRBV13 combines with J gene TRBJ2-1, with a possible D match to TRBD2 (6 bases). There are 13 residues in the CDR3. CDR1 PRHDT and CDR2 FYEKMQ come from the germline V gene (reference sequence). The ends were cut back, 2 bases at V and 7 bases at J, with 9 bases in the middle. In nucleotides, the CDR3 is TGTGCCAGCAGCTTATCGGGAGAAAATGAGCAGTTCTTC. Translating it yields CASSLSGENEQFF.

The chain uses TRBV5-4 and TRBJ2-7, with 8 bases lining up with TRBD1. The CDR3 has 14 amino acids. V shed 4 bases, J shed 6 bases, and the junction held 9 bases outside the gene matches. In germline, CDR1 is SGHNT, CDR2 YYREEE (reference sequence). The CDR3 nucleotides are TGTGCCAGCAGCCAGGACAGGGAACGCCGCGAGCAGTACTTC. It codes for CASSQDRERREQYF.

This clone was counted only a few times. The V call is TRBV19, the J call TRBJ2-2, with 7 bases aligning to TRBD1. This CDR3 comprises 15 residues. Unmatched junction bases numbered 3, after V lost 5 bases and J lost 0 bases. CDR1 is LNHDA, CDR2 SQIVND, per germline (reference sequence). The CDR3 DNA reads TGTGCCAGTAGTCCGACAGGGTCGAACACCGGGGAGCTGTTTTTT. It codes for CASSPTGSNTGELFF.

The J gene is TRBJ2-1, the V gene TRBV29-1, with 8 bases matching TRBD2. CDR1 is SQVTM and CDR2 is ANQGSEA in the germline V gene. CDR3 size: 14 residues. J was trimmed by 4 bases and V by 1 base; bases with no gene match: 3. Here the CDR3 DNA reads TGCAGCGTTGAAGGCGGGGGGCTGTACAATGAGCAGTTCTTC. This translates into CSVEGGGLYNEQFF.

Note on this clone: Relative to the germline gene, one junction end is altered; a read error may explain this. This rearrangement joins TRBV7-9 to TRBJ2-2; 9 positions agree with TRBD2. CDR1 is SEHNR and CDR2 is FQNEAQ in the germline V gene (reference sequence). This CDR3 comprises 16 residues. In nucleotides, the CDR3 is TGTACCAGCAGCCCCGTAGCGGGGGTTAAGGGCGGGGAGCTGTTTTTT. Translated, it gives CTSSPVAGVKGGELFF.

V is TRBV27 and J is TRBJ2-1; D may be TRBD1 (5 bases). Looked up from germline, CDR1 is MNHEY and CDR2 is SMNVEV (reference sequence). The CDR3 length is 14 residues. The V gene lost 2 bases and the J gene lost 5 bases, with 10 bases spanning the gap. The CDR3 bases are TGTGCCAGCAGTTTAACAGGAAGTAACAATGAGCAGTTCTTC. It codes for CASSLTGSNNEQFF.

The chain employs TRBV29-1 and TRBJ1-1; maybe TRBD1 (5 bases). The CDR3 is 11 amino acids. The V and J ends lost 5 bases and 3 bases respectively, with 7 bases between them. CDR1 SQVTM and CDR2 ANQGSEA come from the germline V gene. The CDR3 DNA reads as TGCAGCGTTCTACAGGACACTGAAGCTTTCTTT. It translates to CSVLQDTEAFF.

The chain combines TRBV27 with TRBJ2-7; tentatively, D is TRBD2 (6 bases). Trimming took 0 bases from V and 6 from J, leaving 27 bases between them. This CDR3 comprises 19 residues. The germline V gene has CDR1 MNHEY and CDR2 SMNVEV (reference sequence). The CDR3 reads CASSLSAPGGASWRGEQYF. In DNA, the CDR3 is TGTGCCAGCAGTTTATCGGCTCCTGGTGGGGCCAGCTGGAGGGGCGAGCAGTACTTC.

There are a few counts of this clone. J is TRBJ1-4 and V is TRBV5-6, with 7 bases that match TRBD1. Germline V CDR1 and CDR2: SGHDT, YYEEEE. V lost 4 bases and J lost 5; bases outside the gene matches: 8. This CDR3 comprises 15 residues. CDR3 coding DNA: TGTGCCAGCAGCCGCAGGGGGTCTCAGAATGAAAAACTGTTTTTT. Its translation is CASSRRGSQNEKLFF. The full variable domain, with the rest looked up from reference TRBV5-6 and TRBJ1-4, is DAGVTQSPTHLIKTRGQQVTLRCSPKSGHDTVSWYQQALGQGPQFIFQYYEEEERQRGNFPDRFSGHQFPNYSSELNVNALLLGDSALYLCASSRRGSQNEKLFFGSGTQLSVL.

The V and J genes are TRBV7-8 and TRBJ2-1, with 7 nucleotides matching TRBD1. The ends lost 5 bases at V and 3 bases at J; junction bases unmatched: 10. The CDR3 is 16 amino acids. In germline, CDR1 is SGHVS, CDR2 FQNEAQ. CDR3 region: CASSPRAGDSYNEQFF. The CDR3 coding sequence is TGTGCCAGCAGCCCGAGGGCAGGGGACAGCTACAATGAGCAGTTCTTC.

CDR3 DNA: TGTGCCAGCAGTAGCCGCGGAGGTGAGGAGACCCAGTACTTC. It translates to CASSSRGGEETQYF. The gene calls are TRBV27 and TRBJ2-5, with a weak D call TRBD2 (5 bases). Between the trimmed V and J ends, which lost 5 bases and 5 bases, there was a span of 15 bases. The CDR3 contains 14 residues. In germline, CDR1 is MNHEY, CDR2 SMNVEV (reference sequence).

The chain combines TRBV19 with TRBJ2-3; 8 positions agree with TRBD2. This CDR3 has 14 amino acids. The germline CDR1 and CDR2 sequences are LNHDA and SQIVND (reference sequence). V lost 4 bases to trimming and J lost 4 bases; unmatched junction nucleotides: 4. CDR3 coding DNA: TGTGCCAGTAGTAGACTAGCGAGTCCAGATACGCAGTATTTT. This translates into CASSRLASPDTQYF.

The chain links TRBV13 to TRBJ1-1; tentatively, D is TRBD1 (5 bases). Germline CDR1 PRHDT, CDR2 FYEKMQ (reference sequence). V gave up 3 bases and J gave up 1 base, with 9 bases separating them. This CDR3 has 14 residues. Here the CDR3 DNA reads TGTGCCAGCAGCTTGGGACCGACGAACACTGAAGCTTTCTTT. Translated, it gives CASSLGPTNTEAFF.

The chain carries TRBV7-9 and TRBJ1-2; TRBD1 might be the D (5 bases). CDR1 and CDR2 from the germline V gene are SEHNR and FQNEAQ (reference sequence). Trimming shortened V by 7 bases and J by 4 bases, and 16 bases separated the two germline ends. This CDR3 comprises 14 residues. The CDR3 DNA sequence: TGTGCCAGCACCCCAGTGGGGGTGAGCTATGGCTACACCTTC. As protein: CASTPVGVSYGYTF.

The chain employs TRBV28 and TRBJ2-3; weak D call: TRBD1 (5 bases). The germline CDR1 and CDR2 sequences are MDHEN and SYDVKM. The CDR3 spans 16 residues. Deletions cut 5 bases from V and 0 bases from J, with 15 bases between. CDR3 coding DNA: TGTGCCAGCAGTGACCCTTCCGGACATAGCACAGATACGCAGTATTTT. This translates into CASSDPSGHSTDTQYF.

As for this clone: At the DNA level, this CDR3 is encoded by other sequences in the same sample as well. This chain joins TRBV7-9 and TRBJ1-1; TRBD1 aligns across 7 bases. The germline V gene has CDR1 SEHNR and CDR2 FQNEAQ (reference sequence). CDR3 length equals 14 residues. The V gene end was trimmed by 5 bases and the J gene end by 1 base; junction bases not matched to a gene: 4. The CDR3 coding sequence is TGTGCCAGCAGCCCCCCAGGGGGGAACACTGAAGCTTTCTTT. As protein: CASSPPGGNTEAFF. Together with reference TRBV7-9 and TRBJ1-1, the CDR3 gives the full variable domain: DTGVSQNPRHKITKRGQNVTFRCDPISEHNRLYWYRQTLGQGPEFLTYFQNEAQLEKSRLLSDRFSAERPKGSFSTLEIQRTEQGDSAMYLCASSPPGGNTEAFFGQGTRLTVV.

This rearrangement joins TRBV20-1 to TRBJ2-1; perhaps TRBD1 as D (5 bases). CDR1 and CDR2 (germline): DFQATT, SNEGSKA (reference sequence). This CDR3 region has 11 residues. Deletions cut 6 bases from V and 5 bases from J, with 8 bases between. CDR3 region: CSATGNNEQFF. The CDR3 bases are TGCAGTGCCACAGGAAACAATGAGCAGTTCTTC.